The 20 T cell receptor beta chains below all came from one sample that was sequenced in a study of blood T cells in healthy people across ages. Next came a second PCR, run for about 7 to 12 cycles, which used a sample-barcoded 5' primer along with a J-beta primer mix. TCRdb independently ran MiXCR on the 5' RACE reads; one entry per CDR3 protein. Here the sample spans about 800,000 distinct CDR3 sequences, roughly 64% being singletons. Material: blood. These receptor sequences come from a young man in good health.

The chain links TRBV4-3 to TRBJ1-6; no clear D. CDR1 is LGHNA, CDR2 YSLEER, per germline. With 0 bases removed from V and 7 bases from J, the gap between germline ends came to 16 bases. This CDR3 has 17 amino acids. DNA for the CDR3: TGCGCCAGCAGCCAAGAGAAAGGCTTTGAGATAAATTCACCCCTCCACTTT. Amino acid sequence: CASSQEKGFEINSPLHF.

In this sample, this clonotype turned up a few times. The chain has TRBV6-5 and TRBJ2-7; 9 nucleotides align to TRBD2. J lost 0 bases, V lost 4 bases, and 7 bases had no gene match. The CDR3 is made up of 16 amino acids. Germline CDR1 is MNHEY and CDR2 is SVGAGI. This CDR3 reads CASSFLAGKSSYEQYF. The CDR3 nucleotides read TGTGCCAGCAGTTTTCTAGCGGGAAAGAGCTCCTACGAGCAGTACTTC.

This clonotype appeared a few times. The rearrangement uses TRBV20-1 and TRBJ2-3; 10 positions match TRBD2. Unmatched junction bases numbered 9, after V lost 6 bases and J lost 3 bases. From germline, CDR1 is DFQATT and CDR2 SNEGSKA (reference sequence). The CDR3 is 15 amino acids. CDR3 nucleotides: TGCAGTGCCAATAAGCGGGAGGGCCGAACAGATACGCAGTATTTT. Translation: CSANKREGRTDTQYF.

This clonotype was recorded many times. The J gene is TRBJ2-2, the V gene TRBV29-1; no reliable D call. The CDR3 runs to 12 residues. Germline CDR1 SQVTM, CDR2 ANQGSEA. The V and J ends lost 4 bases and 2 bases respectively, with 5 bases between them. DNA of the CDR3: TGCAGCGTTGGGATAAACACCGGGGAGCTGTTTTTT. This translates into CSVGINTGELFF.

This clonotype occurred a few times. The rearrangement links TRBV20-1 to TRBJ2-5; no firm D call. The CDR3 contains 15 residues. V lost 6 bases and J lost 2, with 19 bases in between. Germline V gene data show CDR1 as DFQATT and CDR2 as SNEGSKA (reference sequence). This chain's CDR3 is CSAPPGVRQQETQYF. CDR3 DNA: TGCAGTGCCCCCCCCGGTGTAAGGCAGCAAGAGACCCAGTACTTC.

This clonotype appeared a few times. The V and J genes are TRBV7-8 and TRBJ2-1; weak D call: TRBD2 (6 bases). This CDR3 spans 15 amino acids. CDR1 is SGHVS and CDR2 is FQNEAQ in the germline V gene. V lost 5 bases to trimming and J lost 4 bases, with 15 bases between them. The DNA for the CDR3 is TGTGCCAGCAGCCCCGGAAGCGGACTATACAATGAGCAGTTCTTC. It encodes CASSPGSGLYNEQFF. The variable domain in full, with the rest retrieved from reference TRBV7-8 and TRBJ2-1, is GAGVSQSPRYKVAKRGQDVALRCDPISGHVSLFWYQQALGQGPEFLTYFQNEAQLDKSGLPSDRFFAERPEGSVSTLKIQRTQQEDSAVYLCASSPGSGLYNEQFFGPGTRLTVL.

The rearrangement joins TRBV13 to TRBJ1-6; D perhaps matches TRBD1 (5 bases). Trimming removed 2 bases at V and 9 bases at J, with 11 bases between. The CDR3 is 14 residues long. CDR1 PRHDT and CDR2 FYEKMQ come from the germline V gene (reference sequence). The CDR3, as DNA: TGTGCCAGCAGCTTACAGGGAGAATTTTCACCCCTCCACTTT. This translates into CASSLQGEFSPLHF.

This clonotype has only one observation. The chain links TRBV28 to TRBJ1-6; D is perhaps TRBD1 (5 bases). Trimming left V 7 bases short and J 13 bases short, with 14 bases between. Germline CDR1 reads MDHEN; CDR2 reads SYDVKM. This CDR3 comprises 12 residues. In DNA form, the CDR3 reads TGTGCCAGCAAAGACAGATCGGGCCCCCTCCACTTT. It yields the protein CASKDRSGPLHF.

V usage is TRBV19 and J usage is TRBJ2-7, with D perhaps assigned TRBD1 or TRBD2 (6 bases each). Trimming took off 9 bases at V and 3 bases at J, with 15 bases between the two ends. The length of the CDR3 is 13 residues. The germline CDR1 and CDR2 sequences are LNHDA and SQIVND (reference sequence). DNA of the CDR3: TGTGCCAGCATAGGGGGGCCCTACTACGAGCAGTACTTC. Protein product: CASIGGPYYEQYF.

The J gene is TRBJ2-6, the V gene TRBV7-8, with D perhaps TRBD1 (5 bases). The CDR3 loop spans 16 amino acids. V was pared by 3 bases and J by 3 bases, with 12 bases between. CDR1 SGHVS and CDR2 FQNEAQ come from the germline V gene. In nucleotides, the CDR3 is TGTGCCAGCAGCTTCCCTGGGGCCATTGGGGCCAACGTCCTGACTTTC. Encoded protein: CASSFPGAIGANVLTF.

The chain carries TRBV7-8 and TRBJ2-5; 11 bases fit TRBD2. This CDR3 has 16 amino acids. J was trimmed by 11 bases and V by 5 bases; bases with no gene match: 16. Germline lookup yields CDR1 SGHVS and CDR2 FQNEAQ. The CDR3 nucleotides read TGTGCCAGCAGCCTGGATCTAGCGGGGGGTGACAATGAGCAGTACTTC. It codes for CASSLDLAGGDNEQYF.

This chain uses TRBV6-1 with TRBJ1-2, with D uncertain. There are 15 residues in the CDR3. Trimming shortened V by 5 bases and J by 4 bases, and 17 bases separated the two germline ends. Germline CDR1 is MNHNS and CDR2 is SASEGT. Here the CDR3 reads CASSQGAARGYGYTF. As DNA, the CDR3 is TGTGCCAGCAGTCAAGGTGCGGCGCGGGGCTATGGCTACACCTTC.

In its sample, this clonotype was seen a few times. J is TRBJ2-7 and V is TRBV2, with 7 positions matching TRBD1. This CDR3 has 15 residues. Germline CDR1 SNHLY, CDR2 FYNNEI. J gave up 0 bases and V 0 bases, and 2 bases lay outside the gene matches. The CDR3 here is CASSEAPGGSYEQYF. DNA of the CDR3: TGTGCCAGCAGTGAAGCTCCAGGGGGCTCCTACGAGCAGTACTTC. The complete variable domain, with remaining parts taken from reference TRBV2 and TRBJ2-7, reads EPEVTQTPSHQVTQMGQEVILRCVPISNHLYFYWYRQILGQKVEFLVSFYNNEISEKSEIFDDQFSVERPDGSNFTLKIRSTKLEDSAMYFCASSEAPGGSYEQYFGPGTRLTVT.

The chain combines TRBV5-1 with TRBJ2-1; TRBD2 agrees at 10 bases. The germline gives CDR1 SGHRS, CDR2 YFSETQ. The CDR3 has 16 amino acids. V dropped 3 bases and J dropped 7; count of bases not matched to a gene: 10. CDR3 region: CASSSTSGSRGNEQFF. The CDR3 DNA is TGCGCCAGCAGCTCGACTAGCGGGTCAAGAGGAAATGAGCAGTTCTTC.

This chain links TRBV7-9 with TRBJ2-3; weak D call: TRBD2 (6 bases). The length of the CDR3 is 14 residues. V lost 9 bases, J lost 4 bases, and 17 bases lay in between. CDR1 SEHNR and CDR2 FQNEAQ come from the germline V gene (reference sequence). The CDR3 DNA is TGTGCCAGTCGGAGGGCTAGGAGCCCAGATACGCAGTATTTT. Its protein is CASRRARSPDTQYF.

This chain links TRBV12-3 or TRBV12-4 with TRBJ2-3; D remains unclear. The length of the CDR3 is 12 residues. V dropped 2 bases and J dropped 9 bases, with 9 bases sitting between them. The CDR3 reads CASSLSYRTQYF. As DNA, the CDR3 is TGTGCCAGCAGTTTATCCTACCGGACGCAGTATTTT.

The V call is TRBV28, the J call TRBJ1-5; a weak D match, TRBD1 (5 bases). Germline CDR1 reads MDHEN; CDR2 reads SYDVKM. The CDR3 is made up of 15 amino acids. V was clipped by 6 bases and J by 0 bases, with 12 bases between them. CDR3 sequence (DNA): TGTGCCAGCAGAGACAGTGAATCTAGCAATCAGCCCCAGCATTTT. Protein: CASRDSESSNQPQHF.

This chain links TRBV20-1 with TRBJ2-7; 10 bases map to TRBD2. Germline V CDR1 and CDR2: DFQATT, SNEGSKA (reference sequence). The V segment lost 6 bases and the J segment 6 bases; nucleotides outside the gene matches: 11. The CDR3 runs 14 residues. Here the CDR3 reads CSAKSGRGPSEQYF. CDR3 nucleotides: TGCAGTGCCAAAAGCGGGAGGGGTCCCTCCGAGCAGTACTTC.

The rearrangement uses TRBV14 and TRBJ1-1; 11 bases fit TRBD1. The J segment lost 7 bases and the V segment lost 4 bases, leaving 11 bases of the junction unmatched. Germline CDR1 and CDR2: SGHDN and FVKESK. This CDR3 spans 16 amino acids. CDR3 loop: CASSPAQGQGGNEAFF. CDR3 nucleotides: TGTGCCAGCAGCCCCGCCCAGGGACAGGGGGGGAATGAAGCTTTCTTT.

This clonotype appeared a single time. The gene calls are TRBV6-5 and TRBJ2-4; 7 nucleotides align to TRBD2. Germline V gives CDR1 MNHEY, CDR2 SVGAGI. V lost 3 bases to trimming and J lost 1 base; unmatched junction nucleotides: 12. This CDR3 spans 18 amino acids. CDR3 nucleotide sequence: TGTGCCAGCAGTTATAGCGGCGGGAGAAGTAATGCCAAAAACATTCAGTACTTC. Protein sequence: CASSYSGGRSNAKNIQYF.